Described below is a single TCR beta chain sequence and its context. This CDR3 region has 15 residues. V was pared by 8 bases and J by 7 bases, with 12 bases of the junction left unmatched. Germline V gene lookup returns CDR1 MDHEN and CDR2 SYDVKM. The source of the sample is a study of blood T cell repertoires in COVID-19. Seattle's enrolled individuals joined amid active infection and were then monitored longitudinally. As handled by the study authors: Counts of nucleated cells, estimated from reference gene primer amplification, were obtained. Profiled with immunoSEQ multiplex PCR; TCRdb holds only in-frame clones, not every one. Clone size and V and J calls were adopted from that table, with D and trimming inferred from the DNA. The sample holds 250,000 to 350,000 clones, about 88% seen once.

The source material was peripheral blood. The source is a human donor with COVID-19, enrolled during active disease. The donor label of this sample is uncertain. The chain employs TRBV28 and TRBJ2-3; TRBD1 aligns across 10 bases. CDR3 amino acids: CASAGQGSLGNTQYF. CDR3 in DNA: TGTGCCAGCGCGGGACAGGGGTCACTCGGGAATACGCAGTATTTT.